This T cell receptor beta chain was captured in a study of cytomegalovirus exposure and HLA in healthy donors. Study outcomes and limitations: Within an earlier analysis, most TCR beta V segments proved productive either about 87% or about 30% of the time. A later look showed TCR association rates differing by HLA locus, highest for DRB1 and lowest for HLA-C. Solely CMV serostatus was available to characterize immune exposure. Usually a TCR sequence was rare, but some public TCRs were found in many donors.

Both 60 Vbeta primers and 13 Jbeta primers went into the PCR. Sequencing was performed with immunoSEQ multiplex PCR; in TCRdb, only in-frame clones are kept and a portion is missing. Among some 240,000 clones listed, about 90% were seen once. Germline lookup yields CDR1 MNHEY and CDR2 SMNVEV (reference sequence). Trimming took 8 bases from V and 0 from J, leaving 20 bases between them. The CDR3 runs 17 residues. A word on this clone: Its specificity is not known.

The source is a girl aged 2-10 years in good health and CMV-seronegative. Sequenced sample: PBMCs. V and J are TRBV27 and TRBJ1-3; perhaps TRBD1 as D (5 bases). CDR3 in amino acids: CASLLTRQPGSGNTIYF. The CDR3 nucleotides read TGTGCCAGCCTGTTAACAAGACAGCCCGGCTCTGGAAACACCATATATTTT.